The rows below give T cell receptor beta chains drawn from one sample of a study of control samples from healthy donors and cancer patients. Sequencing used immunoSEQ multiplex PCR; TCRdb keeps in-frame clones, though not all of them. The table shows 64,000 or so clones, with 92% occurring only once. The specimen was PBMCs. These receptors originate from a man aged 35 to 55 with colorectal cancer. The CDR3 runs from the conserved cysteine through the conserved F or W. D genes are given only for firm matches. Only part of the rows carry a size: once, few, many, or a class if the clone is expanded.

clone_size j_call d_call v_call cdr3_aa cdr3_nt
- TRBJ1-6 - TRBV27 CASSLGMQPNSPLHF TGTGCCAGCAGTTTAGGCATGCAACCGAATTCACCCCTCCACTTT
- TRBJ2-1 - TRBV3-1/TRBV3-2 CASSQDYSKMEEGSSYNEQFF TGTGCCAGCAGCCAAGATTATTCAAAAATGGAGGAGGGGAGCTCCTACAATGAGCAGTTCTTC
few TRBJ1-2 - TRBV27 CASSPGYGYTF TGTGCCAGCAGCCCAGGTTATGGCTACACCTTC
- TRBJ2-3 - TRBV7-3 CASSLRGPEVPDTQYF TGTGCCAGCAGCTTACGAGGCCCTGAAGTCCCAGATACGCAGTATTTT
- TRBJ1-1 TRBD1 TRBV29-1 CSAAGGANTEAFF TGCAGCGCTGCAGGGGGCGCAAACACTGAAGCTTTCTTT
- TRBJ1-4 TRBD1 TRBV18 CASSRPTGGLEKLFF TGTGCCAGCTCTCGCCCTACAGGGGGTCTTGAAAAACTGTTTTTT
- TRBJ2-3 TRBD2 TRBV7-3 CASSSAGTSGGRTDTQYF TGTGCCAGCAGCTCCGCCGGGACTAGCGGGGGTAGGACAGATACGCAGTATTTT
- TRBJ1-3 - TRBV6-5 CASSYSGRRSGNTIYF TGTGCCAGCAGTTACTCGGGCAGGCGTAGTGGAAACACCATATATTTT
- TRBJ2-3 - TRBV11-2 CASSLAWGAGDTQYF TGTGCCAGCAGCTTAGCCTGGGGGGCAGGGGATACGCAGTATTTT
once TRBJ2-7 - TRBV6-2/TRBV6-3 CASSNGGHGIYEQYF TGTGCCAGCAGTAACGGGGGCCACGGCATCTACGAGCAGTACTTC
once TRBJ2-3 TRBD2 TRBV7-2 CASSFGRGRADTQYF TGTGCCAGCAGCTTTGGGCGGGGGAGAGCAGATACGCAGTATTTT